A selection of T cell receptor beta chains follows, all from one sample in a study of cytomegalovirus exposure and HLA in healthy donors. TCRdb's copy holds only in-frame clones and misses some; the assay was immunoSEQ multiplex PCR. Of over 75,000 clones in the sample, 79% were seen once. Source material: PBMCs. The receptors here all came from a male donor in good health and CMV-seropositive. Both conserved end residues are part of each CDR3. D genes are given only for firm matches. Clone sizes are given selectively: once, few, many, or a class where the clone is expanded.

V	size	D	J	CDR3	DNA
TRBV4-2	NA	NA	TRBJ2-1	CASSQDQATEQFF	TGTGCCAGCAGCCAAGATCAGGCGACAGAGCAGTTCTTC
TRBV2	few	NA	TRBJ2-7	CASRSRTYEQYF	TGTGCCAGCAGAAGCAGGACCTACGAGCAGTACTTC
TRBV5-1	NA	NA	TRBJ2-2	CASSHAGQPNTGELFF	TGCGCCAGCAGCCACGCGGGACAGCCGAACACCGGGGAGCTGTTTTTT
TRBV6-5	NA	TRBD1	TRBJ1-2	CASSRQGAQDGYTF	TGTGCCAGCAGTAGACAGGGGGCGCAGGATGGCTACACCTTC
TRBV6-1	few	NA	TRBJ1-1	CASSENGGTEAFF	TGTGCCAGCAGTGAGAACGGGGGCACTGAAGCTTTCTTT
TRBV18	NA	TRBD1	TRBJ1-1	CASSPVAGQGSTEAFF	TGTGCCAGCTCACCTGTAGCGGGACAGGGGAGCACTGAAGCTTTCTTT
TRBV6-5	NA	NA	TRBJ1-2	CASSYSKLVVGGGYTF	TGTGCCAGCAGTTACTCGAAGCTGGTCGTGGGAGGTGGCTACACCTTC
TRBV7-9	once	NA	TRBJ2-5	CASSYPGLQETQYF	TGTGCCAGCAGTTATCCGGGACTTCAAGAGACCCAGTACTTC
TRBV7-9	NA	NA	TRBJ1-5	CASSLGARQPQHF	TGTGCCAGCAGCTTAGGGGCACGTCAGCCCCAGCATTTT
TRBV4-3	NA	TRBD2	TRBJ2-3	CASSQGLAGTTDTQYF	TGCGCCAGCAGCCAAGGACTAGCGGGGACCACAGATACGCAGTATTTT
TRBV5-6	NA	TRBD2	TRBJ2-7	CASSRGGQWEQYF	TGTGCCAGCAGCCGGGGGGGCCAGTGGGAGCAGTACTTC
TRBV5-6	NA	TRBD2	TRBJ2-5	CASSRASSGEETQYF	TGTGCCAGCAGCAGGGCGAGTAGCGGGGAAGAGACCCAGTACTTC
TRBV2	once	NA	TRBJ1-2	CASSPDRLYGYTF	TGTGCCAGCAGTCCTGACAGGCTCTATGGCTACACCTTC
TRBV6-4	NA	NA	TRBJ1-2	CASSDSFSRSGISGYTF	TGTGCCAGCAGTGACTCGTTCTCCCGCTCTGGTATTAGTGGCTACACCTTC
TRBV5-1	few	TRBD1	TRBJ2-3	CASSLDQTGSTDTQYF	TGCGCCAGCAGCTTAGATCAGACAGGGAGCACAGATACGCAGTATTTT
TRBV30	NA	NA	TRBJ1-5	CAWSGQVDQPQHF	TGTGCCTGGAGTGGACAGGTGGATCAGCCCCAGCATTTT
TRBV18	NA	TRBD1	TRBJ1-1	CASSLYRGGDTEAFF	TGTGCCAGCTCATTGTACAGGGGTGGCGACACTGAAGCTTTCTTT
TRBV7-9	NA	TRBD1	TRBJ2-5	CSSSLGTGEYQETQYF	TGTTCCAGCAGCTTGGGGACAGGGGAGTACCAAGAGACCCAGTACTTC
TRBV5-1	NA	TRBD2	TRBJ2-1	CASSPPVAGGRYEQFF	TGCGCCAGCAGCCCCCCTGTAGCGGGGGGTCGGTATGAGCAGTTCTTC
TRBV5-1	NA	NA	TRBJ1-1	CASSLDGAGPGEAFF	TGCGCCAGCAGCTTGGATGGAGCGGGGCCAGGGGAAGCTTTCTTT
TRBV7-9	once	TRBD1	TRBJ1-6	CASSWDRDDSPLHF	TGTGCCAGCAGCTGGGACAGGGACGATTCACCCCTCCACTTT
TRBV14	NA	NA	TRBJ2-2	CASSPVHNTGELFF	TGTGCCAGCAGCCCTGTACACAACACCGGGGAGCTGTTTTTT
TRBV30	NA	TRBD1	TRBJ1-5	CAWSDIKTGLSQPQHF	TGTGCCTGGAGTGATATAAAGACAGGGTTGTCGCAGCCCCAGCATTTT
TRBV7-9	NA	TRBD1	TRBJ1-1	CASSSQGVMNTEAFF	TGTGCCAGCAGCTCACAGGGGGTGATGAACACTGAAGCTTTCTTT
TRBV6-6	NA	TRBD2	TRBJ2-7	CASSSLGLAGVNEQYF	TGTGCCAGCAGTTCCCTCGGACTAGCGGGGGTCAACGAGCAGTACTTC
TRBV30	NA	NA	TRBJ1-6	CASRGGSSYNSPLHF	TGTGCCTCACGAGGGGGTAGCTCCTATAATTCACCCCTCCACTTT
TRBV6-1	NA	TRBD1	TRBJ1-5	CASSEARAGGRNQPQHF	TGTGCCAGCAGTGAAGCGAGGGCAGGGGGCCGGAATCAGCCCCAGCATTTT
TRBV10-1	once	NA	TRBJ1-2	CAGPIQGWYGYTF	TGCGCCGGTCCGATCCAGGGTTGGTATGGCTACACCTTC
TRBV6-5	once	TRBD1	TRBJ1-2	CASKTLGQGAGGYTF	TGTGCCAGCAAAACTTTGGGACAGGGGGCAGGTGGCTACACCTTC
TRBV5-6	NA	NA	TRBJ2-2	CASSLGQGINTGELFF	TGTGCCAGCAGCTTGGGTCAGGGGATTAACACCGGGGAGCTGTTTTTT
TRBV6-5	NA	TRBD1	TRBJ2-7	CASSLQGVEQYF	TGTGCCAGCAGTTTACAGGGGGTCGAGCAGTACTTC
TRBV6-1	NA	TRBD2	TRBJ2-1	CASSEAAGGYSNEQFF	TGTGCCAGCAGTGAAGCGGCGGGGGGCTACTCGAATGAGCAGTTCTTC
TRBV25-1	NA	NA	TRBJ1-1	CASSRIGGEAFF	TGTGCCAGCAGTAGGATCGGGGGAGAAGCTTTCTTT
TRBV5-6	NA	TRBD1	TRBJ2-7	CASSWGQGLSYEQYF	TGTGCCAGCAGCTGGGGACAGGGTCTCTCCTACGAGCAGTACTTC
TRBV28	NA	NA	TRBJ1-2	CASSLTGNYGYTF	TGTGCCAGCAGTTTAACAGGAAACTATGGCTACACCTTC
TRBV10-2	NA	NA	TRBJ2-1	CASSEGGGALREQFF	TGCGCCAGCAGTGAGGGAGGGGGGGCCTTACGGGAGCAGTTCTTC
TRBV6-5	NA	NA	TRBJ1-5	CASSYSPESNQPQHF	TGTGCCAGCAGTTACTCTCCGGAGAGCAATCAGCCCCAGCATTTT
TRBV6-6	NA	NA	TRBJ1-2	CASRGDGYTF	TGTGCCAGCAGAGGGGATGGCTACACCTTC